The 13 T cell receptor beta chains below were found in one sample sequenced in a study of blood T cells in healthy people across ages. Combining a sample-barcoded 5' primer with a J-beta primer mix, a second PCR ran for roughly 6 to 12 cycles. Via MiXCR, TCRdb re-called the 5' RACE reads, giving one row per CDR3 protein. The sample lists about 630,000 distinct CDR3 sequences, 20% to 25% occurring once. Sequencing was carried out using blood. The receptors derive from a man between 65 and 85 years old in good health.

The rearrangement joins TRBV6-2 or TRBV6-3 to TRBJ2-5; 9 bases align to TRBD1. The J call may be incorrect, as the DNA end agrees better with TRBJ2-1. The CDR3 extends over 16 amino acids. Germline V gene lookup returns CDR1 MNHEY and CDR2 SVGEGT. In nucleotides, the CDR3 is TGTGCCAGCAGTCCCACTACCGGGACAGGGTCCAATGAGCAGTTCTTC. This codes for CASSPTTGTGSNEQFF.

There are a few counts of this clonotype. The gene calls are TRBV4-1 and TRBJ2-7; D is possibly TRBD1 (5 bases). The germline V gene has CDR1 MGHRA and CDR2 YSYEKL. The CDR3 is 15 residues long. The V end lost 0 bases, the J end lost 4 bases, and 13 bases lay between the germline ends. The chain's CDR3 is CASSQDSAGYYEQYF. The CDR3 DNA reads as TGCGCCAGCAGCCAAGATTCGGCAGGGTATTACGAGCAGTACTTC.

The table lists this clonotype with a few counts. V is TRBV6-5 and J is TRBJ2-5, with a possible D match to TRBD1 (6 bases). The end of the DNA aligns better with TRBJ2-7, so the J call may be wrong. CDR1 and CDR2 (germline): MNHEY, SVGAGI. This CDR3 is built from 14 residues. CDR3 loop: CASGRQDLGVEQYF. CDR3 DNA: TGTGCCAGCGGTCGACAGGACTTAGGAGTCGAGCAGTACTTC.

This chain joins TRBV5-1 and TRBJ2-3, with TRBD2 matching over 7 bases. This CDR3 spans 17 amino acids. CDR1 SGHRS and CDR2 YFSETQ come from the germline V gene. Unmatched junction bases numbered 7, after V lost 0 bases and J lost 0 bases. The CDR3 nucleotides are TGCGCCAGCAGCTTGGAGGTAGCGGGTTCTAGCACAGATACGCAGTATTTT. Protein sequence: CASSLEVAGSSTDTQYF. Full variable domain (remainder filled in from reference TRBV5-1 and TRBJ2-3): KAGVTQTPRYLIKTRGQQVTLSCSPISGHRSVSWYQQTPGQGLQFLFEYFSETQRNKGNFPGRFSGRQFSNSRSEMNVSTLELGDSALYLCASSLEVAGSSTDTQYFGPGTRLTVL.

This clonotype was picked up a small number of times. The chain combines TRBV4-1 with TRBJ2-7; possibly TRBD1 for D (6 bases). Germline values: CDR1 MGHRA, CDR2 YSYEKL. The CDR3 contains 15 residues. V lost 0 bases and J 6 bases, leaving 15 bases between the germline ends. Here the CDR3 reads CASSQDLYNRAEQYF. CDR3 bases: TGCGCCAGCAGCCAAGATCTCTACAACAGGGCCGAGCAGTACTTC.

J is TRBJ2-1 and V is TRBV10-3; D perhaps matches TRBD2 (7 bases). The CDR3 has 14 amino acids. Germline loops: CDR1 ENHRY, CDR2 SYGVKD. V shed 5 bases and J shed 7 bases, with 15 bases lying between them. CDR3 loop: CAISLEGGQNEQFF. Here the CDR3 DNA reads TGTGCCATCAGTCTGGAGGGGGGGCAAAATGAGCAGTTCTTC.

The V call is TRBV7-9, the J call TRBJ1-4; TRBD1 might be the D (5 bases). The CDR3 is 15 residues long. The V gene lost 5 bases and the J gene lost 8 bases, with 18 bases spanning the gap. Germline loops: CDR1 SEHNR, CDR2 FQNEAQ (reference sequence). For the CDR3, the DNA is TGTGCCAGCAGCCCTCAGGGCCGACATACCGAAAAACTGTTTTTT. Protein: CASSPQGRHTEKLFF.

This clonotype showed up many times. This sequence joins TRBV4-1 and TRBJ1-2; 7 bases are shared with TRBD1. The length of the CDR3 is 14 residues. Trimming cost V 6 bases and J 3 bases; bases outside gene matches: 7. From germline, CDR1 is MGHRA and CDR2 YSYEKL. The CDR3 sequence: CASRSDRADYGYTF. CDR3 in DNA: TGCGCCAGCAGATCCGACAGGGCGGACTATGGCTACACCTTC.

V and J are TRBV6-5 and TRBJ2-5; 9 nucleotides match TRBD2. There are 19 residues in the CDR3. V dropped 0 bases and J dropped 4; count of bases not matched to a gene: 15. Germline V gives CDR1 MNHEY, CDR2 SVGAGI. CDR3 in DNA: TGTGCCAGCAGTTACTCGGAAGTCTGGGCGGGAGGGTACGCAGAGACCCAGTACTTC. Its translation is CASSYSEVWAGGYAETQYF.

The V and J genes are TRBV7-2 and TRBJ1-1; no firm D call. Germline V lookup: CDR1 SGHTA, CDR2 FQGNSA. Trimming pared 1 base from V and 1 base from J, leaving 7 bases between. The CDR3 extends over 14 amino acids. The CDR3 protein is CASSLVISNTEAFF. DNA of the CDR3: TGTGCCAGCAGCTTAGTCATCTCGAACACTGAAGCTTTCTTT.

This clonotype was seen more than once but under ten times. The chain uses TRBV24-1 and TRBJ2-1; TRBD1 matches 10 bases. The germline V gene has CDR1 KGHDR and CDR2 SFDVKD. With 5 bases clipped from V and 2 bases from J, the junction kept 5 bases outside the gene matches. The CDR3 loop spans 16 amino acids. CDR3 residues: CATSAPGQGTYNEQFF. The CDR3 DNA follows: TGTGCCACCAGTGCCCCGGGACAGGGGACCTACAATGAGCAGTTCTTC.

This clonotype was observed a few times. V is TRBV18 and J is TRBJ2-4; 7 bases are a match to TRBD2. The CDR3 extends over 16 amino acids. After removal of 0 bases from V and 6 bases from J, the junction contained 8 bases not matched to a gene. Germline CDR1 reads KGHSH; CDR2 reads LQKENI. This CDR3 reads CASSPPSISSGNIQYF. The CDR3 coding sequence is TGTGCCAGCTCACCACCAAGCATATCTAGCGGAAACATTCAGTACTTC.

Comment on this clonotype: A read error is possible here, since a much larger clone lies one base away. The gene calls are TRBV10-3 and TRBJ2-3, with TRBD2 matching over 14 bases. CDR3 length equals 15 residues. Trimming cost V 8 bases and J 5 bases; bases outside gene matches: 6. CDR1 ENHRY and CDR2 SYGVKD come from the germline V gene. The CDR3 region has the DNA TGTGCCATCTGTTCCGGGACTAGCGGGAGAGATACGCAGTATTTT. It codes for CAICSGTSGRDTQYF.